This section outlines one T cell receptor beta chain sequence together with its context. The antigen remains unidentified. The data belong to a study of T cell repertoires in cytomegalovirus infection. Study-level findings and limits: Cumulative frequency of public TCR beta families picked out carriers of CMV plus the relevant HLA.

A single record per CDR3 protein comes from TCRdb applying MiXCR to the reads. The sample lists around 110,000 distinct CDR3 sequences, about 9.4% occurring once. Trimming removed 0 bases at V and 0 bases at J, with 15 bases between. Looked up from germline, CDR1 is MGHRA and CDR2 is YSYEKL. The CDR3 has 18 amino acids. Sequenced input: PBMCs, sequenced either directly or after in vitro stimulation (not recorded which). The rearrangement links TRBV4-1 to TRBJ1-3; no reliable D call. The TCR originated in a human donor in good health (CMV status not recorded). Some clones in this sample may be carry-over from other donors' samples. The CDR3 loop is CASSQDSGQADSGNTIYF. As DNA, the CDR3 is TGCGCCAGCAGCCAAGATTCCGGGCAGGCGGACTCTGGAAACACCATATATTTT.